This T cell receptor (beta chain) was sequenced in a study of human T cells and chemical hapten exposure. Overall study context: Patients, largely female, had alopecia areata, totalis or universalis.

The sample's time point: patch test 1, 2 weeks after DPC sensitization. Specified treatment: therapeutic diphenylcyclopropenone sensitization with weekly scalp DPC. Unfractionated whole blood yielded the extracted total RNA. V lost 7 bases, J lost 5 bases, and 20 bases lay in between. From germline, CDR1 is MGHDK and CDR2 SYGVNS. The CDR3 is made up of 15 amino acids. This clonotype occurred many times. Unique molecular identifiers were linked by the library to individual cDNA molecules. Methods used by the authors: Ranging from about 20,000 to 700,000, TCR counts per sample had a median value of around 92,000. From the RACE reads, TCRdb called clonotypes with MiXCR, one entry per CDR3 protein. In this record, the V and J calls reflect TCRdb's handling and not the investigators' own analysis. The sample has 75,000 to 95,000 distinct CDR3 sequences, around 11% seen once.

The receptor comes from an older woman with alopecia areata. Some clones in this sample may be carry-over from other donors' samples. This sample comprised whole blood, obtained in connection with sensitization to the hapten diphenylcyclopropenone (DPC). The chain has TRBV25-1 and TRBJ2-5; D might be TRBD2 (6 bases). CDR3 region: CASTPGGWWEETQYF. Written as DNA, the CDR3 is TGTGCCAGCACCCCCGGGGGTTGGTGGGAGGAGACCCAGTACTTC.